Following are 18 T cell receptor beta chains from one sample sequenced in a study of control samples from healthy donors and cancer patients. The method was immunoSEQ multiplex PCR; TCRdb's version includes in-frame clones alone and lacks a portion of them. The data contain tens of thousands of clones, 88% of them singletons. The sequenced sample consisted of blood. These receptors all come from a woman in her seventies in good health.

This clone was detected once. The rearrangement joins TRBV7-2 to TRBJ1-5; 7 nucleotides align to TRBD1. CDR3 size: 19 residues. V shed 0 bases and J 5 bases; nucleotides not matched to a gene: 16. In germline, CDR1 is SGHTA, CDR2 FQGNSA. CDR3 amino acids: CASSLALEGARGLDQPQHF. The CDR3 bases are TGTGCCAGCAGCTTAGCACTGGAGGGGGCTCGCGGTTTAGATCAGCCCCAGCATTTT.

The chain carries TRBV5-6 and TRBJ2-7; D uncertain. Germline values: CDR1 SGHDT, CDR2 YYEEEE. This CDR3 is 12 amino acids long. V was pared by 3 bases and J by 4 bases, with 8 bases between. CDR3 protein: CASSSWGYEQYF. In DNA form, the CDR3 reads TGTGCCAGCAGCTCCTGGGGTTACGAGCAGTACTTC.

The chain combines TRBV27 with TRBJ1-2; tentatively, D is TRBD1 (5 bases). CDR1 is MNHEY, CDR2 SMNVEV, per germline (reference sequence). Trimming stripped 6 bases from V and 5 bases from J, with 16 bases between. CDR3 length: 14 residues. Here the CDR3 DNA reads TGTGCCAGCAGGGCCGGGACGCGTCTTTATGGCTACACCTTC. It translates to CASRAGTRLYGYTF.

The chain is built from TRBV10-3 and TRBJ1-2; 8 positions agree with TRBD1. Germline V CDR1 and CDR2: ENHRY, SYGVKD. This CDR3 contains 15 residues. V dropped 8 bases and J dropped 4; count of bases not matched to a gene: 12. The DNA of the CDR3 is TGTGCCATCGGGGCAACAGGGGGTAAGGGCTATGGCTACACCTTC. It translates to CAIGATGGKGYGYTF.

V gene TRBV6-5 combines with J gene TRBJ1-2, with D unresolved. The CDR3 has 13 residues. Per germline, CDR1 MNHEY and CDR2 SVGAGI. The ends were cut back, 2 bases at V and 4 bases at J, with 8 bases in the middle. The CDR3 here is CASSYNGRYGYTF. DNA of the CDR3: TGTGCCAGCAGTTACAACGGCCGCTATGGCTACACCTTC.

This sequence joins TRBV5-1 and TRBJ2-7; possibly TRBD1 for D (6 bases). Trimming left V 5 bases short and J 4 bases short, with 10 bases between. The germline CDR1 and CDR2 sequences are SGHRS and YFSETQ. The CDR3 runs 12 residues. The CDR3: CASRSDRYEQYF. CDR3 bases: TGCGCCAGCAGATCCGACAGGTACGAGCAGTACTTC. The full variable domain, with the rest looked up from reference TRBV5-1 and TRBJ2-7, is KAGVTQTPRYLIKTRGQQVTLSCSPISGHRSVSWYQQTPGQGLQFLFEYFSETQRNKGNFPGRFSGRQFSNSRSEMNVSTLELGDSALYLCASRSDRYEQYFGPGTRLTVT.

The chain has TRBV5-5 and TRBJ1-5; D gene unclear. Trimming removed 0 bases from V and 5 bases from J, with 6 bases in between. Germline CDR1 and CDR2: SGHKS and YYEKEE (reference sequence). The CDR3 runs to 13 residues. For the CDR3, the DNA is TGTGCCAGCAGCTTGGACTGGTATCAGCCCCAGCATTTT. Translated: CASSLDWYQPQHF.

The CDR3 nucleotides read TGTGCCAGCTCATCGACAGGGGGCACGTCCTACGAGCAGTACTTC. The encoded protein is CASSSTGGTSYEQYF. V is TRBV18 and J is TRBJ2-7; 10 bases match TRBD1. Trimming removed 5 bases from V and 1 base from J; junction bases left unmatched: 5. The CDR3 covers 15 residues. Germline V gene data show CDR1 as KGHSH and CDR2 as LQKENI.

CDR3 coding DNA: TGTGCCAGCAGCTTGACGGGACTAGTGACGGGAAATGAGCAGTTCTTC. Its protein product is CASSLTGLVTGNEQFF. V is TRBV5-4 and J is TRBJ2-1; 8 positions agree with TRBD2. Germline V gene lookup returns CDR1 SGHNT and CDR2 YYREEE (reference sequence). The CDR3 runs to 16 residues. V was clipped by 1 base and J by 7 bases; unmatched bases: 10.

The gene calls are TRBV7-3 and TRBJ2-3, with D unresolved. Trimming stripped 5 bases from V and 5 bases from J, with 11 bases between. The CDR3 runs 13 residues. The germline V gene has CDR1 SGHTA and CDR2 FQGTGA. The CDR3 nucleotides are TGTGCCAGCAGCCCCCCGGGCGGAGATACGCAGTATTTT. As protein: CASSPPGGDTQYF.

This clone was recorded only once. The V and J genes are TRBV14 and TRBJ1-1; no clear D gene. V lost 2 bases and J 4 bases, leaving 8 bases between the germline ends. Looked up from germline, CDR1 is SGHDN and CDR2 is FVKESK. This CDR3 has 13 amino acids. The CDR3: CASSQNPGTEAFF. CDR3 sequence (DNA): TGTGCCAGCAGCCAAAATCCGGGCACTGAAGCTTTCTTT. Drawing the rest from reference TRBV14 and TRBJ1-1, the complete variable domain is EAGVTQFPSHSVIEKGQTVTLRCDPISGHDNLYWYRRVMGKEIKFLLHFVKESKQDESGMPNNRFLAERTGGTYSTLKVQPAELEDSGVYFCASSQNPGTEAFFGQGTRLTVV.

The rearrangement links TRBV6-2 or TRBV6-3 to TRBJ1-5; 8 bases line up with TRBD1. This CDR3 has 15 residues. The germline V gene has CDR1 MNHEY and CDR2 SVGEGT. Trimming removed 3 bases from V and 5 bases from J; junction bases left unmatched: 6. Here the CDR3 reads CASSYGQGGYQPQHF. The DNA for the CDR3 is TGTGCCAGCAGTTATGGACAGGGTGGATATCAGCCCCAGCATTTT.

V and J are TRBV15 and TRBJ1-2, with no clear D. Germline V CDR1 and CDR2: LNHNV, YYDKDF (reference sequence). With 6 bases removed from V and 4 bases from J, the gap between germline ends came to 9 bases. The CDR3 totals 12 residues. CDR3 residues: CATSEGIYGYTF. The CDR3 DNA follows: TGTGCCACCAGTGAGGGAATCTATGGCTACACCTTC.

The sample holds one count of this clone. This chain joins TRBV4-3 and TRBJ2-3, with TRBD2 matching 7 bases. The J segment lost 8 bases and the V segment lost 3 bases, leaving 5 bases of the junction unmatched. The CDR3 totals 13 residues. Germline-derived CDR1 and CDR2 are LGHNA and YSLEER. The CDR3 sequence is CASSQSLAGTQYF. CDR3 in DNA: TGCGCCAGCAGCCAGAGCTTAGCGGGTACGCAGTATTTT.

The J gene is TRBJ2-3, the V gene TRBV5-5; unclear D gene. V was clipped by 3 bases and J by 5 bases, with 13 bases between them. The length of the CDR3 is 14 residues. CDR1 is SGHKS and CDR2 is YYEKEE in the germline V gene (reference sequence). The CDR3 loop is CASSYLGSGDTQYF. CDR3 in DNA: TGTGCCAGCAGCTATCTTGGGTCAGGAGATACGCAGTATTTT.

The genes are TRBV6-5 and TRBJ1-1; unclear D gene. Germline CDR1 MNHEY, CDR2 SVGAGI. The CDR3 runs to 13 residues. The V gene lost 6 bases and the J gene lost 6 bases, with 14 bases spanning the gap. The CDR3 nucleotides read TGTGCCAGCAGATCACTAACGCGGCCTGAAGCTTTCTTT. Its translation is CASRSLTRPEAFF.

V gene TRBV6-6 combines with J gene TRBJ2-2; D is perhaps TRBD2 (5 bases). This CDR3 comprises 15 residues. Trimming cost V 2 bases and J 7 bases, with 14 bases left between them. From germline, CDR1 is MNHNY and CDR2 SVGAGI (reference sequence). CDR3 residues: CASSYGGPRGGELFF. The CDR3 DNA reads as TGTGCCAGCAGTTACGGCGGGCCCCGGGGCGGGGAGCTGTTTTTT.

The CDR3 loop is CASSLVPNTQYF. In nucleotides, the CDR3 is TGTGCCAGCAGCTTAGTTCCGAACACCCAGTACTTC. The rearrangement uses TRBV13 and TRBJ2-5; D unclear. The germline V gene has CDR1 PRHDT and CDR2 FYEKMQ (reference sequence). Deletions cut 1 base from V and 8 bases from J, with 8 bases between. The CDR3 extends over 12 amino acids. The variable domain in full, completed from reference TRBV13 and TRBJ2-5, reads AAGVIQSPRHLIKEKRETATLKCYPIPRHDTVYWYQQGPGQDPQFLISFYEKMQSDKGSIPDRFSAQQFSDYHSELNMSSLELGDSALYFCASSLVPNTQYFGPGTRLLVL.